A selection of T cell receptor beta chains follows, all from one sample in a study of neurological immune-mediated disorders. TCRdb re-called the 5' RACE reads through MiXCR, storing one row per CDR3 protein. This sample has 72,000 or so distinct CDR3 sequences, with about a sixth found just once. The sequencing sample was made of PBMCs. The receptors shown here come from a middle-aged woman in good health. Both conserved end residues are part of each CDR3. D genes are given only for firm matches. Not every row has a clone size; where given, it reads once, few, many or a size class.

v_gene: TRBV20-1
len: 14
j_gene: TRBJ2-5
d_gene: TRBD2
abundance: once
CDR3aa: CSAGTSGGAETQYF
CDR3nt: TGCAGTGCTGGGACTAGCGGGGGGGCAGAGACCCAGTACTTC

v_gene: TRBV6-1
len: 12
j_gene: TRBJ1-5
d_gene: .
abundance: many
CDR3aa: CANSDGNQPQHF
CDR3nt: TGTGCCAACTCCGACGGCAATCAGCCCCAGCATTTT

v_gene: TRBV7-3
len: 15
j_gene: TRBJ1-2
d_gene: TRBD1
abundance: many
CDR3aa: CASSLSTGGNYGYTF
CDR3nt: TGTGCCAGCAGCTTATCGACAGGGGGCAACTATGGCTACACCTTC

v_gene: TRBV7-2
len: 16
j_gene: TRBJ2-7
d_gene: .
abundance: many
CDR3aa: CASSYGEQRVLGEQYF
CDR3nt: TGTGCCAGCAGCTACGGGGAACAGAGAGTACTGGGCGAGCAGTACTTC

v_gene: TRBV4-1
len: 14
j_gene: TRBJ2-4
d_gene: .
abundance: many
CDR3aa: CASSQDATENIQYF
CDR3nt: TGCGCCAGCAGCCAAGATGCGACGGAAAACATTCAGTACTTC

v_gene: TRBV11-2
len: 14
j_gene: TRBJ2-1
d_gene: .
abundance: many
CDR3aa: CASSLDRTDNEQFF
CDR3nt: TGTGCCAGCAGCTTAGATCGAACCGACAATGAGCAGTTCTTC

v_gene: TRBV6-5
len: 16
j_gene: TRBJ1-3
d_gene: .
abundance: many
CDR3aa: CASSRFQGTGGNTIYF
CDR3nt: TGTGCCAGCAGCCGCTTTCAGGGGACGGGAGGAAACACCATATATTTT

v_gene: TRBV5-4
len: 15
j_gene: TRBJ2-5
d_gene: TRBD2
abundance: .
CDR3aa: CASSPGGGIQETQYF
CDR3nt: TGTGCCAGCAGCCCCGGCGGGGGTATACAAGAGACCCAGTACTTC

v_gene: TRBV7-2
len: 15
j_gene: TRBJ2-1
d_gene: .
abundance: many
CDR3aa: CASSLRGPSYNEQFF
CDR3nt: TGTGCCAGCAGCTTACGAGGGCCCTCCTACAATGAGCAGTTCTTC

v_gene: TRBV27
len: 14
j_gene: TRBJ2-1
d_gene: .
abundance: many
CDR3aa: CASSAQGSYNEQFF
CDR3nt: TGTGCCAGCAGTGCCCAGGGCTCCTACAATGAGCAGTTCTTC

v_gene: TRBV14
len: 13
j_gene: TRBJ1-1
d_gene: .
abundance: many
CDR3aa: CASSLGMMREAFF
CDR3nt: TGTGCCAGCAGCCTAGGGATGATGCGGGAGGCTTTCTTT

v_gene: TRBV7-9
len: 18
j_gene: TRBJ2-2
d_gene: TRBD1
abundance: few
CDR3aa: CASSIYGQGRLETGELFF
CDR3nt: TGTGCCAGCAGCATCTACGGACAGGGGCGACTTGAAACCGGGGAGCTGTTTTTT

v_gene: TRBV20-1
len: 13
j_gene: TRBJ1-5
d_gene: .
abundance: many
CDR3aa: CSASDRSNQPQHF
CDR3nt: TGCAGTGCTTCGGACAGAAGCAATCAGCCCCAGCATTTT

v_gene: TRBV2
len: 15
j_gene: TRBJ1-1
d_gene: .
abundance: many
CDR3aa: CASSEAYGSNTEAFF
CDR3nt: TGTGCCAGCAGTGAAGCTTACGGTTCGAACACTGAAGCTTTCTTT

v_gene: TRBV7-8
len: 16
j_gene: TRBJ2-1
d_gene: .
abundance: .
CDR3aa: CASSLPRDQLSDEQFF
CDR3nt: TGTGCCAGCAGCCTACCCCGGGACCAGCTATCCGATGAGCAGTTCTTC

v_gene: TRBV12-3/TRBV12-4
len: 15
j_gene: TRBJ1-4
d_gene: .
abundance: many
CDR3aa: CASRLTGGTNEKLFF
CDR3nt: TGTGCCAGCAGATTGACAGGCGGCACTAATGAAAAACTGTTTTTT

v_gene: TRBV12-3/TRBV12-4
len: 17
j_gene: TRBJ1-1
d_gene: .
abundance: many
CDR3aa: CASSPWGTWLVNTEAFF
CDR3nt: TGTGCCAGCAGTCCCTGGGGGACTTGGTTGGTGAACACTGAAGCTTTCTTT

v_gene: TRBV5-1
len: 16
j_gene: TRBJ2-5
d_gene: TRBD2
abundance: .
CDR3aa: CASSLRVAGPQETQYF
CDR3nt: TGCGCCAGCAGCTTGAGGGTAGCGGGGCCTCAAGAGACCCAGTACTTC

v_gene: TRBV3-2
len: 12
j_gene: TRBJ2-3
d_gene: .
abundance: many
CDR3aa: CASSQRTDTQYF
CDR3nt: TGTGCCAGCAGCCAGCGCACAGATACGCAGTATTTT

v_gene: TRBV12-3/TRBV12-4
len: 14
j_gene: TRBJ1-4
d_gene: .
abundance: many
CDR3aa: CASSPTHYNEKLFF
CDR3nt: TGTGCCAGCAGCCCGACCCATTATAATGAAAAACTGTTTTTT